These 5 T cell receptor beta chains came from one sample sequenced in a study of T cell repertoires in cytomegalovirus infection (dated by TCRdb to the late 2010s). The listed sequencing device is Illumina HiSeq 1500. TCRdb took the public reads, trimmed them with fastp at Q25, ran MiXCR for clone calling and kept in-frame beta chains. Identical CDR3 proteins give one entry, which carries the most common genes and DNA. This sample gives some 940,000 distinct CDR3 sequences in total; 31% of them show up just once. About an eighth of the sample is taken by the ten largest. The treatment or condition label here, explained by the study, means: in vitro stimulation with specific CMV peptide epitopes to enrich CMV-specific T cells. No antigen has been assigned to these receptors. The source material was cultured CD8+ T cells from PBMCs, sampled from culture after CMV antigen stimulation. The receptors derive from a human donor in good health (CMV status not recorded). Some clones in this sample may be carry-over from other donors' samples.

The chain is built from TRBV4-1 and TRBJ2-3; D is possibly TRBD2 (6 bases). This CDR3 is 15 amino acids long. Trimming stripped 0 bases from V and 6 bases from J, with 13 bases between. In germline, CDR1 is MGHRA, CDR2 YSYEKL. The CDR3 DNA reads as TGCGCCAGCAGCCAAGAAGGCAGGGCGGGGGATACGCAGTATTTT. It yields the protein CASSQEGRAGDTQYF.

The chain recombines TRBV6-8 with TRBJ1-2; D uncertain. The CDR3 covers 14 residues. With 6 bases removed from V and 1 base from J, the gap between germline ends came to 12 bases. Germline V CDR1 and CDR2: MNHGY, SAAAGT. The CDR3 here is CASSARGNNYGYTF. The CDR3 bases are TGTGCCAGCAGCGCCCGGGGAAATAACTATGGCTACACCTTC.

The V call is TRBV6-2 or TRBV6-3, the J call TRBJ1-1, with TRBD1 matching over 7 bases. With 6 bases clipped from V and 5 bases from J, the junction kept 18 bases outside the gene matches. There are 17 residues in the CDR3. CDR1 and CDR2 from the germline V gene are MNHEY and SVGEGT. The CDR3 coding sequence is TGTGCCAGCAGCCCACTTCTAGGACAGGCGAGCCGGACTGAAGCTTTCTTT. This translates into CASSPLLGQASRTEAFF.

The V gene is TRBV7-9, the J gene TRBJ1-1; the match to TRBD1 covers 7 bases. CDR1 SEHNR and CDR2 FQNEAQ come from the germline V gene (reference sequence). Trimming took 5 bases from V and 1 from J; bases not matched to a gene: 7. This CDR3 region has 15 residues. CDR3 coding DNA: TGTGCCAGCAGCCCCGCCCAGGGGGAGAACACTGAAGCTTTCTTT. This translates into CASSPAQGENTEAFF.

This clonotype has only a few counts. This chain connects TRBV27 to TRBJ2-4; D is perhaps TRBD2 (5 bases). CDR1 and CDR2 from the germline V gene are MNHEY and SMNVEV (reference sequence). CDR3 size: 14 residues. The V end lost 0 bases, the J end lost 10 bases, and 13 bases lay between the germline ends. The CDR3 loop is CASSLSGIPAIQYF. CDR3 bases: TGTGCCAGCAGTTTATCCGGGATTCCCGCTATTCAGTACTTC.